These 19 T cell receptor beta chains were sequenced from one sample in a study of blood T cell repertoires in COVID-19. The method was immunoSEQ multiplex PCR; TCRdb's version includes in-frame clones alone and lacks a portion of them. Here the sample spans roughly 300,000 clones, over 75% being singletons. The sample taken for sequencing was PBMCs or T cells enriched from blood (not recorded which). All receptors derive from a woman aged 30 to 39 who had recovered from COVID-19.

This clone was seen once. CDR3 nucleotides: TGTGCCAGTAGTATAGGATACAGGGGGTCCTACAATGAGCAGTTCTTC. Amino acids: CASSIGYRGSYNEQFF. The V gene is TRBV19, the J gene TRBJ2-1; TRBD1 matches at 8 bases. V lost 1 base and J lost 1; bases outside the gene matches: 3. Germline lookup yields CDR1 LNHDA and CDR2 SQIVND (reference sequence). The CDR3 covers 16 residues.

The chain has TRBV6-2 or TRBV6-3 and TRBJ2-7; 12 positions agree with TRBD1. In germline, CDR1 is MNHEY, CDR2 SVGEGT. The CDR3 spans 14 residues. V lost 5 bases to trimming and J lost 6 bases; unmatched junction nucleotides: 5. CDR3 sequence reads: CASSHGTGGSEQYF. The CDR3 DNA is TGTGCCAGCAGTCACGGGACAGGGGGCTCCGAGCAGTACTTC.

V usage is TRBV6-8 and J usage is TRBJ2-4; D gene ambiguous. The CDR3 has 13 residues. Trimming left V 7 bases short and J 4 bases short, with 11 bases between. Germline assignment: CDR1 MNHGY and CDR2 SAAAGT. The CDR3 region has the DNA TGTGCCAGCACCCCATTCGGGAAAAACATTCAGTACTTC. Translation: CASTPFGKNIQYF.

This clone was detected a few times. DNA for the CDR3: TGCGCCAGCAGCCCTATGGGGGGTGGTACGAACACTGAAGCTTTCTTT. This sequence encodes CASSPMGGGTNTEAFF. This chain connects TRBV4-1 to TRBJ1-1, with D possibly TRBD1 on 5 matching bases. Germline lookup yields CDR1 MGHRA and CDR2 YSYEKL. Trimming cost V 4 bases and J 1 base, with 16 bases left between them. This CDR3 is built from 16 residues.

The chain couples TRBV7-9 to TRBJ2-2; D uncertain. V was trimmed by 5 bases and J by 4 bases, leaving 17 bases between them. This CDR3 comprises 16 residues. In germline, CDR1 is SEHNR, CDR2 FQNEAQ (reference sequence). CDR3 sequence: CASSHYIDRSTGELFF. The DNA of the CDR3 is TGTGCCAGCAGCCACTATATAGACCGTTCCACCGGGGAGCTGTTTTTT.

The chain uses TRBV27 and TRBJ1-2; D gene ambiguous. The germline V gene has CDR1 MNHEY and CDR2 SMNVEV (reference sequence). Trimming took off 7 bases at V and 7 bases at J, with 19 bases between the two ends. This CDR3 has 14 residues. Written as DNA, the CDR3 is TGTGCCAGCAAGACCCTCGGAGACCTTTCTGGCTACACCTTC. This codes for CASKTLGDLSGYTF.

This clone was observed a single time. The gene calls are TRBV6-9 and TRBJ2-7, with a tentative D call TRBD1 (5 bases). This CDR3 has 13 amino acids. Germline V gene data show CDR1 as MNHGY and CDR2 as SVAAGI. V was shortened by 7 bases and J by 6 bases, with 16 bases between the two germline ends. CDR3 protein: CASIWNRLGEQYF. The CDR3 DNA is TGTGCCAGCATTTGGAACAGGCTGGGCGAGCAGTACTTC.

This rearrangement joins TRBV2 to TRBJ1-2, with D maybe TRBD1 (5 bases). V dropped 4 bases and J dropped 2 bases, with 11 bases sitting between them. The CDR3 extends over 14 amino acids. Germline CDR1 SNHLY, CDR2 FYNNEI. The CDR3 DNA reads as TGTGCCAGCAGTGCAATACAGGTCAACTATGGCTACACCTTC. It is translated as CASSAIQVNYGYTF.

The chain combines TRBV15 with TRBJ1-1; D call uncertain. The CDR3 is 14 amino acids. V was trimmed by 1 base and J by 1 base, leaving 7 bases between them. Germline assignment: CDR1 LNHNV and CDR2 YYDKDF (reference sequence). Here the CDR3 reads CATSRVFKNTEAFF. CDR3 nucleotide sequence: TGTGCCACCAGCAGAGTTTTCAAGAACACTGAAGCTTTCTTT.

V usage is TRBV4-2 and J usage is TRBJ2-5; D not certain. V lost 0 bases to trimming and J lost 5 bases, with 7 bases between them. Germline V lookup: CDR1 LGHNA, CDR2 YNFKEQ. The CDR3 covers 13 residues. In DNA form, the CDR3 reads TGTGCCAGCAGCCAAGATGCCGGGGAGACCCAGTACTTC. Its protein product is CASSQDAGETQYF.

The chain is built from TRBV14 and TRBJ2-5; 14 bases agree with TRBD2. Germline values: CDR1 SGHDN, CDR2 FVKESK. V was clipped by 3 bases and J by 4 bases; unmatched bases: 4. This CDR3 comprises 16 residues. CDR3 amino acids: CASSHRTSGGLETQYF. CDR3 DNA: TGTGCCAGCAGCCATCGGACTAGCGGGGGGCTAGAGACCCAGTACTTC.

The chain couples TRBV24-1 to TRBJ1-4; a possible D gene is TRBD1 (6 bases). Germline V gives CDR1 KGHDR, CDR2 SFDVKD. The CDR3 totals 13 residues. V shed 5 bases and J shed 7 bases, with 10 bases lying between them. CDR3 bases: TGTGCCACCAGTGCCAGGGGTGGTGAAAAACTGTTTTTT. Translated, it gives CATSARGGEKLFF.

The rearrangement joins TRBV6-2 or TRBV6-3 to TRBJ1-2, with TRBD1 matching 9 bases. The V gene end was trimmed by 6 bases and the J gene end by 6 bases; junction bases not matched to a gene: 5. This CDR3 comprises 13 residues. Germline loops: CDR1 MNHEY, CDR2 SVGEGT. The CDR3 protein is CASSRQGDNGYTF. DNA for the CDR3: TGTGCCAGCAGCAGACAGGGGGATAATGGCTACACCTTC.

This clone was detected a few times. The chain links TRBV4-3 to TRBJ1-2; TRBD1 agrees at 7 bases. Germline V gene lookup returns CDR1 LGHNA and CDR2 YSLEER. CDR3 size: 14 residues. The junction had 2 bases not matched to a gene; V was cut back by 1 base and J by 3 bases. CDR3 bases: TGCGCCAGCAGCCAAGCCGACAGGGACTATGGCTACACCTTC. Its translation is CASSQADRDYGYTF.

This clone was detected only a few times. The rearrangement links TRBV2 to TRBJ2-7; TRBD1 matches at 9 bases. After removal of 5 bases from V and 11 bases from J, the junction contained 1 base not matched to a gene. The CDR3 is 10 residues long. Germline V lookup: CDR1 SNHLY, CDR2 FYNNEI. As DNA, the CDR3 is TGTGCCAGCAGTCGGGACAGGGAGTACTTC. Translating it yields CASSRDREYF. Supplemented by reference TRBV2 and TRBJ2-7, the full variable domain reads EPEVTQTPSHQVTQMGQEVILRCVPISNHLYFYWYRQILGQKVEFLVSFYNNEISEKSEIFDDQFSVERPDGSNFTLKIRSTKLEDSAMYFCASSRDREYFGPGTRLTVT.

This clone was observed once. The CDR3 DNA sequence: TGTGCCACCGACCCAAGGGCGACAGAACCCAATCAGCCCCAGCATTTT. Translated: CATDPRATEPNQPQHF. This chain connects TRBV28 to TRBJ1-5; D might be TRBD1 (5 bases). Germline assignment: CDR1 MDHEN and CDR2 SYDVKM. V lost 10 bases and J 3 bases, leaving 22 bases between the germline ends. The CDR3 consists of 16 residues.

The genes are TRBV30 and TRBJ1-2, with 9 bases identical to TRBD1. The junction had 3 bases not matched to a gene; V was cut back by 2 bases and J by 2 bases. The V gene's germline CDR1 is GTSNPN and CDR2 SVGIG (reference sequence). The CDR3 covers 14 residues. The CDR3 loop reads CAWSKGQGNYGYTF. The CDR3 DNA reads as TGTGCCTGGAGTAAGGGACAGGGCAACTATGGCTACACCTTC.

This chain connects TRBV28 to TRBJ1-4; 7 nucleotides align to TRBD1. The CDR3 contains 14 residues. V dropped 6 bases and J dropped 8; count of bases not matched to a gene: 9. Germline CDR1 is MDHEN and CDR2 is SYDVKM. CDR3: CASRLDRVREKLFF. The CDR3 region has the DNA TGTGCCAGCAGGCTAGACAGGGTGCGCGAAAAACTGTTTTTT.

V gene TRBV9 combines with J gene TRBJ2-2; the D gene is possibly TRBD2 (5 bases). CDR3 length equals 16 residues. The V gene lost 2 bases and the J gene lost 0 bases, with 11 bases spanning the gap. CDR1 is SGDLS and CDR2 is YYNGEE in the germline V gene. CDR3 bases: TGTGCCAGCAGCGTGAGGGCCGGGGCGAACACCGGGGAGCTGTTTTTT. Translated: CASSVRAGANTGELFF.